This T cell receptor (beta chain) was observed in a study of identical twins. Study-wide points: Fewer insertions were carried by abundant cord blood beta clonotypes, but none was seen in memory repertoires.

The V end lost 5 bases, the J end lost 8 bases, and 14 bases lay between the germline ends. In germline, CDR1 is SGHTA, CDR2 FQGTGA. The length of the CDR3 is 13 residues. Template switching supplied a universal primer site; unique molecular identifiers were carried on the cDNA. MiXCR, run by TCRdb on the 5' RACE reads, gives a single entry per CDR3 protein. The sample lists 250,000 or so distinct CDR3 sequences, around 6.6% occurring once. This clonotype was picked up many times. Antigen: not known. The sample also formed part of further work on yellow fever vaccine responses in identical twins.

Sample: memory (CD45RO+) T cells sorted from blood. This chain connects TRBV7-3 to TRBJ2-3, with unresolved D. The source is a woman aged 18-35 years in good health. The CDR3 bases are TGTGCCAGCAGCCCCCCCATCTGGGGTACGCAGTATTTT. It specifies CASSPPIWGTQYF.